Sequencing of this T cell receptor (beta chain) was carried out in a study of beta chain features in type 1 diabetes. Whole-study results and caveats: Type 1 diabetes patients had TCRB CDR3s that were shorter (moderately but significantly so) in all four CD4+ subsets.

CDR3 length: 14 amino acids. Germline assignment: CDR1 ENHRY and CDR2 SYGVKD. This clone has more than one count but fewer than ten. The antigen is undetermined. At one of its ends the junction is not consistent with the germline gene, which may arise from a read error. cDNA synthesis used the whole RNA isolate, giving expressed TCRB sequences. Clones were sequenced by immunoSEQ multiplex PCR, and TCRdb holds only the in-frame ones, with some missing. There are hundreds of thousands of clones in the sample; over 10% occur only once, and about 0.02% lies in the top ten. The gene calls are TRBV10-3 and TRBJ1-5; 8 bases agree with TRBD1. Sequenced: naive CD4+ T cells from blood. The sequence was collected from a man aged 18 to 29 with type 1 diabetes. The CDR3 region is CAIRQGNGDQPQHF. CDR3 nucleotide sequence: TGTGCAATCAGACAGGGGAATGGGGATCAGCCCCAGCATTTT.